These T cell receptor beta chains were read from a single sample in a study of cytomegalovirus exposure and HLA in healthy donors. Clones were sequenced by immunoSEQ multiplex PCR, and TCRdb holds only the in-frame ones, with some missing. There are 150,000 to 200,000 clones in the sample; around 75% occur only once, and roughly 3% lies in the top ten. The source material was PBMCs. These receptors originate from a male donor in good health and CMV-seronegative. Both conserved end residues are part of each CDR3. D genes are given only for firm matches. The size field is filled for only some rows; it gives once, few, many or a size class.

cdr3_nt	cdr3_aa	cdr3_length	clone_size	d_call	v_call	j_call
TGTGCCAGCAGCCTTTCCGGGACAGGGACGTACGAGCAGTACTTC	CASSLSGTGTYEQYF	15	NA	TRBD1	TRBV7-9	TRBJ2-7
TGTGCCAGCAGCCTTCAGATAAGCACAGATACGCAGTATTTT	CASSLQISTDTQYF	14	NA	NA	TRBV27	TRBJ2-3
TGTGCCAGCAGTTATTCAGGGGGTGAAAGCACAGATACGCAGTATTTT	CASSYSGGESTDTQYF	16	NA	TRBD1	TRBV6-6	TRBJ2-3
TGTGCCTGGAGAAGGGACAGAGGGGGCTACGAGCAGTACTTC	CAWRRDRGGYEQYF	14	NA	TRBD1	TRBV30	TRBJ2-7
TGTGCCAGCAGCATAGGACTAGCGGGAGCTGCAGATACGCAGTATTTT	CASSIGLAGAADTQYF	16	few	TRBD2	TRBV5-6	TRBJ2-3
TGTGCCAGCAGTTCGCCCGGGTCATCTAGCACAGATACGCAGTATTTT	CASSSPGSSSTDTQYF	16	NA	NA	TRBV6-5	TRBJ2-3
TGTGCCTGGAGAGCAATAGCGGGGTTTGGGCAGTTCTTC	CAWRAIAGFGQFF	13	NA	TRBD2	TRBV30	TRBJ2-1
TGCGCCAGCAGCCAAGGACTAGCGGGAAATGAGCAGTTCTTC	CASSQGLAGNEQFF	14	NA	TRBD2	TRBV4-1	TRBJ2-1
TGTGCCAGCAGTGAATCGGTCACAGATACGCAGTATTTT	CASSESVTDTQYF	13	once	NA	TRBV6-1	TRBJ2-3
TGTGCCAGTAGTATAAGGGGACTAGCGGGAGCCGACTCTGGGGCCAACGTCCTGACTTTC	CASSIRGLAGADSGANVLTF	20	NA	TRBD2	TRBV19	TRBJ2-6
TGTGCCAGCAGCCCGCCCGGAGGCACCGGGGAGCTGTTTTTT	CASSPPGGTGELFF	14	few	NA	TRBV9	TRBJ2-2
TGCAGCGTCGATGGGGTAGGACAGCTAGATAGCAAAAACATTCAGTACTTC	CSVDGVGQLDSKNIQYF	17	NA	NA	TRBV29-1	TRBJ2-4
TGTGCCAGCAGCCAACGGGGGGATGGCTACACCTTC	CASSQRGDGYTF	12	NA	NA	TRBV7-9	TRBJ1-2
TGCGCCAGCAGCTCTGCCCTAGCGGGGGTGACAGATACGCAGTATTTT	CASSSALAGVTDTQYF	16	NA	TRBD2	TRBV5-1	TRBJ2-3
TGTGCCAGCACCGGAGCGGCTAATGAAAAACTGTTTTTT	CASTGAANEKLFF	13	few	NA	TRBV28	TRBJ1-4
TGTGCCAGCAGACTTGGGGGAGGGGGGGCCCAGTACTTC	CASRLGGGGAQYF	13	NA	NA	TRBV5-8	TRBJ2-7
TGTGCCAGTAGTATCCTCGATGGTCAGGGGGTCTCACCCCTCCACTTT	CASSILDGQGVSPLHF	16	NA	TRBD1	TRBV19	TRBJ1-6
TGTGCCAGCAGCCCTAGCGGAAACTATCACAATGAGCAGTTCTTC	CASSPSGNYHNEQFF	15	NA	TRBD2	TRBV7-9	TRBJ2-1
TGTGCCAGCTCACCGTTCGTTCAAGGACAGCGATTAAACATGAACACTGAAGCTTTCTTT	CASSPFVQGQRLNMNTEAFF	20	NA	NA	TRBV18	TRBJ1-1
TGTGCCAGCAGTTACGACAGGGGGACACTAAACACTGAAGCTTTCTTT	CASSYDRGTLNTEAFF	16	NA	TRBD1	TRBV6-5	TRBJ1-1
TGTGCCAGCAGCGCCGGGACTAGATACGAGCAGTACTTC	CASSAGTRYEQYF	13	NA	TRBD2	TRBV11-2	TRBJ2-7
TGTGCCAGCAGCGTGGCAGGTCAAATCAATCAGCCCCAGCATTTT	CASSVAGQINQPQHF	15	NA	NA	TRBV9	TRBJ1-5
TGTGCCAGCAGTCTTAGCCTGATTTACACCGGGGAGCTGTTTTTT	CASSLSLIYTGELFF	15	NA	NA	TRBV28	TRBJ2-2
TGTGCCAGCAGCGCACAGGGGTTAAATTCACCCCTCCACTTT	CASSAQGLNSPLHF	14	NA	TRBD1	TRBV9	TRBJ1-6
TGTGCCAGCAGTTTATTACGGGAGGTAGAGACCCAGTACTTC	CASSLLREVETQYF	14	NA	TRBD2	TRBV28	TRBJ2-5
TGTGCCTGGAGTTGGAACAGGGGGAGTTATTCACCCCTCCACTTT	CAWSWNRGSYSPLHF	15	NA	TRBD1	TRBV30	TRBJ1-6
TGTGCCAGCAGTGATCGGGTCTCTGGAAACACCATATATTTT	CASSDRVSGNTIYF	14	NA	NA	TRBV6-1	TRBJ1-3
TGTGCCTGGATCACCCTACAGGGGAATACGCAGTATTTT	CAWITLQGNTQYF	13	NA	TRBD1	TRBV30	TRBJ2-3
TGTGCCAGCTCACCAAGGGAGATAAGTCTCACAGATACGCAGTATTTT	CASSPREISLTDTQYF	16	NA	NA	TRBV18	TRBJ2-3
TGTGCCAGCAGACCAATCGGCACTGAAGCTTTCTTT	CASRPIGTEAFF	12	NA	NA	TRBV7-9	TRBJ1-1
TGTGCCAGCTCACCCCCGGGACAGCCTAATGAAAAACTGTTTTTT	CASSPPGQPNEKLFF	15	NA	TRBD1	TRBV18	TRBJ1-4
TGTGCCAGCACCGGGACAAGCAATGAGCAGTTCTTC	CASTGTSNEQFF	12	NA	NA	TRBV25-1	TRBJ2-1
TGTGCCACCAGCAGAGATCGACTAGCGGGAGTTGACATTCAGTACTTC	CATSRDRLAGVDIQYF	16	few	TRBD2	TRBV15	TRBJ2-4
TGTGCCAGCAGCGTCCGAGGAGGGGCTGAGCCCCAGCATTTT	CASSVRGGAEPQHF	14	NA	NA	TRBV9	TRBJ1-5
TGTGCCAGCAGCAACACAGTAGACAGGAACTATGGCTACACCTTC	CASSNTVDRNYGYTF	15	NA	NA	TRBV21-1	TRBJ1-2
TGTGCCATCAGACTAGCGGGGGAAGATACGCAGTATTTT	CAIRLAGEDTQYF	13	NA	TRBD2	TRBV10-3	TRBJ2-3
TGTGCCAGCACTGGACTAGCGGGGGGATATGAGCAGTTCTTC	CASTGLAGGYEQFF	14	NA	TRBD2	TRBV27	TRBJ2-1
TGTGCCAGCAGCTTAGGGGAGAGTACTAACAATGAGCAGTTCTTC	CASSLGESTNNEQFF	15	NA	NA	TRBV7-3	TRBJ2-1
TGTGCCAGCAGTTCCCCGGACTTCCGAATACCCCACGAGCAGTACTTC	CASSSPDFRIPHEQYF	16	NA	NA	TRBV28	TRBJ2-7
TGTGCCAGCAGCTTGCAGGGAAGCCTCACCAATGAGCAGTTCTTC	CASSLQGSLTNEQFF	15	once	NA	TRBV7-3	TRBJ2-1
TGCGCCAGCAGCTTGGGTCGAGGGACTAGCGGAACCAATGAGCAGTTCTTC	CASSLGRGTSGTNEQFF	17	NA	TRBD2	TRBV5-1	TRBJ2-1